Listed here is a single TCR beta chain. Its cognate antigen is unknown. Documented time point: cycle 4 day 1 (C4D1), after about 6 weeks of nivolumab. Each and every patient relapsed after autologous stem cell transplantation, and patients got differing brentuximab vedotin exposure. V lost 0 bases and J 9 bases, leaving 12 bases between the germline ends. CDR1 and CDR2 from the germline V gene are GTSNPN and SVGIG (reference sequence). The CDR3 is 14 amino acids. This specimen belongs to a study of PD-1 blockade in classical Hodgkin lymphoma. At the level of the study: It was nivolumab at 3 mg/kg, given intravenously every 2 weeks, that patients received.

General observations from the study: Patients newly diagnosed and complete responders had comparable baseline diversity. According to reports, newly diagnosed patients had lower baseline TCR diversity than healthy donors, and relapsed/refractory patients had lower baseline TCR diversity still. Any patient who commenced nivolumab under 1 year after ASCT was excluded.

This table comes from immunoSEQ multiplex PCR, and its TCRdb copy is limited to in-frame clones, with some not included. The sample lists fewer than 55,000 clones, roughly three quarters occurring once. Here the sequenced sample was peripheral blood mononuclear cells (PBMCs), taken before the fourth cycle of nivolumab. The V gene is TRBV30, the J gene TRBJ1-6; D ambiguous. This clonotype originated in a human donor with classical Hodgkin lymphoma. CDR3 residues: CAWSVAAEGSPLHF. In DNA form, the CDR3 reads TGTGCCTGGAGTGTAGCCGCGGAAGGTTCACCCCTCCACTTT.